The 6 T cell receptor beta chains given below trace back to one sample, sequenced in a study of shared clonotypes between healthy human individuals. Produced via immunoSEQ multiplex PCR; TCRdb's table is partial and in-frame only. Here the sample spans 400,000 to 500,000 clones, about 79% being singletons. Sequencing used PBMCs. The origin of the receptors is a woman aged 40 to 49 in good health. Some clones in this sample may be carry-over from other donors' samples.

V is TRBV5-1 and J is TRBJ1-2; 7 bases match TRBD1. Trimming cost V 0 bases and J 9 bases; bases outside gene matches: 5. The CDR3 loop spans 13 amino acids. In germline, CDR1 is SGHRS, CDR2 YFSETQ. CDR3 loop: CASSLEAGGSYTF. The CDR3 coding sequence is TGCGCCAGCAGCTTGGAGGCAGGGGGTAGCTACACCTTC.

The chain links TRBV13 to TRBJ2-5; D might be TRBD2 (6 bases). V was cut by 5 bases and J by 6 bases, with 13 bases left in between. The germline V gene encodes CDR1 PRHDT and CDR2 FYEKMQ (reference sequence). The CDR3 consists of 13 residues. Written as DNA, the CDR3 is TGTGCCAGCAGCACTCGGGACTCCCAGACCCAGTACTTC. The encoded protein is CASSTRDSQTQYF.

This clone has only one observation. The DNA of the CDR3 is TGTGCCAGCAGCTTGGGTAGCAGTTACAATGAGCAGTTCTTC. Translating it yields CASSLGSSYNEQFF. J is TRBJ2-1 and V is TRBV5-8, with unresolved D. Trimming left V 0 bases short and J 4 bases short, with 8 bases between. There are 14 residues in the CDR3. Germline values: CDR1 SGHTS, CDR2 YDEGEE.

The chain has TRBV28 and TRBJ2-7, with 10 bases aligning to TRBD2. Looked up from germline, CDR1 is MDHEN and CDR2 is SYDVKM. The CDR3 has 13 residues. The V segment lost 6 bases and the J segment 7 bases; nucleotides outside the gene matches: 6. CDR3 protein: CASRGLAEREQYF. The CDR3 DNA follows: TGTGCCAGCAGAGGACTAGCGGAGAGGGAGCAGTACTTC. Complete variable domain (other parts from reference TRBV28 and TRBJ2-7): DVKVTQSSRYLVKRTGEKVFLECVQDMDHENMFWYRQDPGLGLRLIYFSYDVKMKEKGDIPEGYSVSREKKERFSLILESASTNQTSMYLCASRGLAEREQYFGPGTRLTVT.

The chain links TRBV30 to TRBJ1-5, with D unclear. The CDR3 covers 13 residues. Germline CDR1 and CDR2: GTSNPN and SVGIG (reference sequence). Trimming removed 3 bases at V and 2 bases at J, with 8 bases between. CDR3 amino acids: CAWSGRGNQPQHF. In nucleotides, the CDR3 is TGTGCCTGGAGCGGGAGGGGCAATCAGCCCCAGCATTTT.

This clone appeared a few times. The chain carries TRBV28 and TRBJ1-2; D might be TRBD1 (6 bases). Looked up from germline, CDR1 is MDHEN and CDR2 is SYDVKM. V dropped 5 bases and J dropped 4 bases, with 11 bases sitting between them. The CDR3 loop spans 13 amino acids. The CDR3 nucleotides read TGTGCCAGCAGTCCCACGGACAGCTATGGCTACACCTTC. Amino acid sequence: CASSPTDSYGYTF.